This T cell receptor (beta chain) stems from a study of T cells in Graves' hyperthyroidism and ophthalmopathy. TCR beta CDR3 regions were amplified from RNA. When the TCR CDR3 underwent first-round RT-PCR, the HTBI primer set was used. MiXCR, run by TCRdb on the multiplex PCR reads, gives a single entry per CDR3 protein. There are approximately 700,000 distinct CDR3 sequences in the sample; about 17% occur only once, and over 7.5% lies in the top ten. Per germline, CDR1 SNHLY and CDR2 FYNNEI. The CDR3 totals 11 residues. Trimming left V 6 bases short and J 5 bases short, with 7 bases between. Material for sequencing was blood. The gene calls are TRBV2 and TRBJ1-2; D is ambiguous. This sequence was found in a young man with Graves' hyperthyroidism. The CDR3 sequence: CASRSEYGYTF. The DNA of the CDR3 is TGTGCCAGCAGGTCGGAGTATGGCTACACCTTC.